This T cell receptor (beta chain) emerged from a study of T-cell reconstitution after alpha-beta-depleted transplantation in children. This clonotype showed up many times. Unique molecular identifiers were used in preparing the TCRbeta library. TCRdb ran MiXCR on the PCR reads and lists one entry per CDR3 protein. Counted here are hundreds of thousands of distinct CDR3 sequences, approximately 12% occurring once; the ten biggest clones make up about 2.6%. The sample here was PBMCs from the stem cell graft donor, taken from the stem cell graft. The receptor's source is a human donor who donated a stem cell graft to a child with acute lymphoblastic leukemia.

CDR3 DNA: TGTGCCAGCAGCCCTCAGGGGACAGTTATCGGGGAGCTGTTTTTT. This codes for CASSPQGTVIGELFF. The chain has TRBV7-2 and TRBJ2-2; 7 bases map to TRBD1. CDR3 length: 15 amino acids. Germline V gene data show CDR1 as SGHTA and CDR2 as FQGNSA. Unmatched junction bases numbered 10, after V lost 5 bases and J lost 7 bases.